The clone carrying this TCR beta chain turned up a few times. The method was immunoSEQ multiplex PCR; TCRdb's version includes in-frame clones alone and lacks a portion of them. The data contain fewer than 250,000 clones, 80% to 90% of them singletons. The entry originates in a study of blood T cell repertoires in COVID-19. The CDR3 spans 17 residues. Germline values: CDR1 SGHVS, CDR2 FNYEAQ. V dropped 1 base and J dropped 2; count of bases not matched to a gene: 9. The chain is built from TRBV7-6 and TRBJ2-7; 9 bases match TRBD1. Material for sequencing was peripheral blood. This sequence originates from a woman aged 65 to 85 with acute or convalescent COVID-19. In DNA, the CDR3 is TGTGCCAGCAGCTTAGAAACCGCGGACAGGGGCGCCTACGAGCAGTACTTC. This gives the protein CASSLETADRGAYEQYF.